This paragraph covers one T cell receptor beta chain sequence. What antigen it recognizes has not been identified. Per-base quality was not reported, and no clone a single base away is much larger than it. This specimen belongs to a study of Ad26.COV2.S vaccination and SARS-CoV-2 variants (TCRdb year 2021). Context from the whole study: TCRbeta repertoire sequencing was used to assess the specificity and breadth of SARS-CoV-2-reactive T cell receptors after Ad26.COV2.S vaccination. A total of around 32 samples were included in the TCR-sequenced set, comprising about 20 Ad26.COV2.S vaccine recipients, 5 placebo recipients and 8 SARS-CoV-2 convalescent individuals.

Taken from cysteine to phenylalanine, the CDR3 has 14 residues. CDR3 DNA only is kept here, 42 bases in frame from base 1. The germline V gene yields MDHEN for CDR1 and SYDVKM for CDR2. V is trimmed back by 3 bases and J by 5 bases, and the junction contains 6 bases that no gene match accounts for. The immunoSEQ Assay was used to sequence TCRbeta CDR3 regions. After extraction, genomic DNA underwent amplification by bias-controlled multiplex PCR, followed by high-throughput sequencing. The authors' pipeline ran thus. To quantify the absolute abundance of each unique TCRbeta CDR3 region, sequences were collapsed and filtered. Usable DNA was measured by amplifying reference genes present in all nucleated cells, and TCRbeta template counts were normalized to that usable DNA to estimate T cell fraction. Repertoire TCRs were annotated as SARS-CoV-2-specific when V gene, CDR3 amino acid sequence and J gene were exactly matched to a known reactive TCR set. The reference SARS-CoV-2 TCR set came from MIRA and was filtered for enrichment in COVID-19-positive ImmuneCODE repertoires, removing public or cross-reactive TCRs. Drawing on the MIRA antigens, annotated TCRs were analysed further at the level of specific ORF or position within ORF. Breadth was defined as the number of annotated unique rearrangements divided by the total number of unique productive rearrangements, and depth was defined as the summed frequency of the annotated unique rearrangements. Group comparisons of TCR breadth used two-sided Wilcoxon rank-sum tests. TCRdb carries this immuneACCESS record with in-frame sequences only. Its versions omit some clonotypes, under half of them owing to an unresolved V gene in the studies checked, with the rest unexplained. V and J calls plus clone size are reproduced from that table; the DNA served to infer D and trimming. Recorded for this sample are approximately 140,000 clones; 75% to 90% of them occurred a single time. The top ten constitute approximately 5% of the sample.

Study-wide findings and limitations: It was noted by the authors that total T cell responses may have been underestimated by the TCR breadth and depth analyses. Spike-specific TCR breadth was higher in Ad26.COV2.S recipients than in placebo recipients (P = 0.0014). After vaccination, spike-specific CD8+ and CD4+ T cell responses were reported to show substantial breadth. Vaccine and placebo recipients had comparable non-spike TCR breadth, which fits with the vaccine containing only spike.

The time point label corresponds to: individuals recovered from natural SARS-CoV-2 infection. This chain is built from TRBV28 and TRBJ2-7; a stretch of 8 junction bases matches TRBD1. Sample: peripheral blood, taken after recovery from COVID-19. The clonotype originates from a human donor who had recovered from COVID-19. Read as DNA, the sequence is TGTGCCAGCAGTTTCCAGGGGGCTTTCAACGAGCAGTACTTC. Its translation is CASSFQGAFNEQYF. Beyond the CDR3, the reference TRBV28 and TRBJ2-7 genes provide the residues; the full variable domain reads: DVKVTQSSRYLVKRTGEKVFLECVQDMDHENMFWYRQDPGLGLRLIYFSYDVKMKEKGDIPEGYSVSREKKERFSLILESASTNQTSMYLCASSFQGAFNEQYFGPGTRLTVT.